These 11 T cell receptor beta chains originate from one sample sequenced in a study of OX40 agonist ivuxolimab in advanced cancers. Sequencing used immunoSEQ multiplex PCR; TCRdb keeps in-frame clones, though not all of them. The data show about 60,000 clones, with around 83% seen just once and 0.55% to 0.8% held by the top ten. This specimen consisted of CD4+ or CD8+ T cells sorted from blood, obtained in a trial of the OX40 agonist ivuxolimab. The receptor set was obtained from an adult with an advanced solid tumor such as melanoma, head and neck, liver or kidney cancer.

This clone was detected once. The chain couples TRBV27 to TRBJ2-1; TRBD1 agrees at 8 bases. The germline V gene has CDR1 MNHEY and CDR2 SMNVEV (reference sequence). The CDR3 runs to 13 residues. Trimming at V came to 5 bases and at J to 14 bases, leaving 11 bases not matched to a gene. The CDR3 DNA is TGTGCCAGCAGTCTGGCAGGGGGCCCCAGGGAGTTCTTC. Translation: CASSLAGGPREFF.

CDR3: CASSYVAGVGEQYF. The CDR3, as DNA: TGTGCCAGCAGCTATGTAGCGGGAGTTGGCGAGCAGTACTTC. The J gene is TRBJ2-7, the V gene TRBV27; 9 bases map to TRBD2. V lost 6 bases, J lost 6 bases, and 9 bases stayed unmatched. This CDR3 is built from 14 residues. Germline values: CDR1 MNHEY, CDR2 SMNVEV (reference sequence).

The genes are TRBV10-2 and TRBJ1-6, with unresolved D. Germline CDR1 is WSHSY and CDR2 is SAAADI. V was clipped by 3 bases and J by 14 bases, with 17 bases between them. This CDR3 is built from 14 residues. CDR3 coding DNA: TGCGCCAGCAGTGACTCGGGCCTGGGGTCAGCCCTCCACTTT. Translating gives CASSDSGLGSALHF.

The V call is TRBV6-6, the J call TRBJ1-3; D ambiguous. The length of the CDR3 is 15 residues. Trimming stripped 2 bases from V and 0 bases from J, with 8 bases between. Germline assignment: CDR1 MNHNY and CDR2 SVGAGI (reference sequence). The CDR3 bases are TGTGCCAGCAGTTACAGCGTGGGCTCTGGAAACACCATATATTTT. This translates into CASSYSVGSGNTIYF.

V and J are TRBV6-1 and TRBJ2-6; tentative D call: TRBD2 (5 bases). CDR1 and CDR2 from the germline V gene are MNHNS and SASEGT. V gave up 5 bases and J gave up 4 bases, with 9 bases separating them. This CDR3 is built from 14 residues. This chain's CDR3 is CASSTRPGANVLTF. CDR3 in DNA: TGTGCCAGCAGTACTAGACCAGGGGCCAACGTCCTGACTTTC.

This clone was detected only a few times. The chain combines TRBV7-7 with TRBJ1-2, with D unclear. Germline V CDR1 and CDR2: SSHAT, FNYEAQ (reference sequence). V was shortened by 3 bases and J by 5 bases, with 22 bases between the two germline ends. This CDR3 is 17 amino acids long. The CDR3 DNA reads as TGTGCCAGCAGCTTGAAGAACCGGCAACGGGCTCAATATGGCTACACCTTC. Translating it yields CASSLKNRQRAQYGYTF.

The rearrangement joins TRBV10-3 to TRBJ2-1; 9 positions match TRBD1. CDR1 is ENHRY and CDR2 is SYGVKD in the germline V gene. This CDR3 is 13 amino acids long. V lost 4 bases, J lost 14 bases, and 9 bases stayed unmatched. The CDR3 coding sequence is TGTGCCATCAGTGTAGTCGCGGGACAGGGCGAGTTCTTC. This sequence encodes CAISVVAGQGEFF.

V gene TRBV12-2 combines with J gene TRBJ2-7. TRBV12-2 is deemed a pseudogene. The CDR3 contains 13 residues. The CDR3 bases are TGTGCAAGTCGCTTCGATGGTTGTGGCGAGCAGTACTTC. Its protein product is CASRFDGCGEQYF.

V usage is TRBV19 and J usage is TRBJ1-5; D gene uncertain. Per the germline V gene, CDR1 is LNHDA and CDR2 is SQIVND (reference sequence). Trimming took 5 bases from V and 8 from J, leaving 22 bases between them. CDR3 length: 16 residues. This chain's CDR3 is CASSPTPLGLKEPQHF. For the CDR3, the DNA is TGTGCCAGTAGTCCGACCCCCCTCGGACTCAAAGAGCCCCAGCATTTT.

The CDR3 protein is CASSLRQGPYYEQYF. DNA for the CDR3: TGTGCCAGCAGCCTTAGACAGGGGCCTTACTACGAGCAGTACTTC. This chain uses TRBV7-8 with TRBJ2-7, with 8 positions matching TRBD1. After removal of 5 bases from V and 3 bases from J, the junction contained 9 bases not matched to a gene. CDR1 SGHVS and CDR2 FQNEAQ come from the germline V gene. The CDR3 runs 15 residues.

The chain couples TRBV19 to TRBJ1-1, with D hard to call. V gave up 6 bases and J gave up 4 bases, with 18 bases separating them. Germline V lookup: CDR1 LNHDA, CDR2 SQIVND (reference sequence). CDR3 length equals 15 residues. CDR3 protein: CASRKGSPSATEAFF. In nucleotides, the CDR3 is TGTGCCAGTAGGAAGGGCAGCCCGTCGGCCACTGAAGCTTTCTTT.